Given below is one T cell receptor (beta chain) in context. The source of the sample is a study of Ad26.COV2.S vaccination and SARS-CoV-2 variants. As for treatment: about 20 received Ad26.COV2.S at low or high dose, single or two shots; about five received placebo; per-sample allocation not given. Specimens were obtained on day 63 following the first vaccine or placebo injection. Assay used: immunoSEQ multiplex PCR; TCRdb lists only in-frame clones, some missing. Of 300,000 to 400,000 clones in the sample, less than 90% are singletons; the top ten hold roughly 6%. There are 13 residues in the CDR3. Germline V gives CDR1 MNHEY, CDR2 SVGEGT. The ends were cut back, 0 bases at V and 0 bases at J, with 3 bases in the middle.

The receptor was derived from a person aged 18-60 years who received the Ad26.COV2.S COVID-19 vaccine or a placebo. Source: peripheral blood, taken in a trial of Ad26.COV2.S vaccine versus placebo. This chain uses TRBV6-2 or TRBV6-3 with TRBJ2-7; D unresolved. CDR3 in amino acids: CASSYSSSYEQYF. The CDR3 bases are TGTGCCAGCAGTTACTCGTCCTCCTACGAGCAGTACTTC.